Reported below is one T cell receptor beta chain. Its antigen is still unknown. The record originates from a study of identical twins. There are 17 residues in the CDR3. CDR1 and CDR2 from the germline V gene are MGHDK and SYGVNS. J lost 10 bases, V lost 1 base, and 15 bases had no gene match. Carrying unique molecular identifiers, the cDNA also gained a universal primer site through template switching. TCRdb re-derived calls from the 5' RACE reads in MiXCR, one entry per CDR3 protein. Altogether about 890,000 distinct CDR3 sequences are present, approximately 13% being singletons, with the ten largest covering about 1.6%. General observations from the study: Carriage of fewer insertions was seen in abundant cord blood beta clonotypes, whereas memory repertoires showed none. Models underestimated how often monozygotic twins shared out-of-frame TCR alpha. Out-of-frame alpha sequences common to twins exhibited a surplus of low generation probability.

Separately, the same data were catalogued under a study of yellow fever vaccine responses in identical twins.

Sequencing was carried out using PBMCs. The rearrangement joins TRBV25-1 to TRBJ2-1, with 8 bases aligning to TRBD1. The source of this sequence is a woman younger than 35 in good health. The CDR3: CASSEWAGGFSLGEQFF. CDR3 sequence (DNA): TGTGCCAGCAGTGAATGGGCAGGGGGCTTCTCCCTCGGGGAGCAGTTCTTC.